Reported below is one TCR beta chain. A read error may account for a junction end that differs from germline. This sample stems from a study of blood T cell repertoires in COVID-19. Study-wide context: COVID-19 samples from acute and convalescent phases originated in the United States, Italy and Spain. PBMCs, B-cell-depleted T cells, or T cells were the source of the cDNA or gDNA that made up the material.

CDR1 and CDR2 from the germline V gene are LGHNA and YNFKEQ. CDR3 length: 13 residues. In the original processing: By means of reference gene primer amplification, nucleated cell counts were estimated. Sequencing was performed with immunoSEQ multiplex PCR; in TCRdb, only in-frame clones are kept and a portion is missing. The DNA was the basis for D and trimming; V, J and clone size are from that table. The sample has over 25,000 clones; 90% are singletons. The sample taken for sequencing was peripheral blood. The TCR comes from a man in his sixties or seventies with active or convalescent COVID-19. The rearrangement joins TRBV4-2 to TRBJ1-2, with D tentatively TRBD1 (5 bases). CDR3 amino acids: CASSQEDSSGLGF. The CDR3 DNA is TGTGCCAGCAGCCAAGAAGATAGCTCAGGGTTAGGCTTC.